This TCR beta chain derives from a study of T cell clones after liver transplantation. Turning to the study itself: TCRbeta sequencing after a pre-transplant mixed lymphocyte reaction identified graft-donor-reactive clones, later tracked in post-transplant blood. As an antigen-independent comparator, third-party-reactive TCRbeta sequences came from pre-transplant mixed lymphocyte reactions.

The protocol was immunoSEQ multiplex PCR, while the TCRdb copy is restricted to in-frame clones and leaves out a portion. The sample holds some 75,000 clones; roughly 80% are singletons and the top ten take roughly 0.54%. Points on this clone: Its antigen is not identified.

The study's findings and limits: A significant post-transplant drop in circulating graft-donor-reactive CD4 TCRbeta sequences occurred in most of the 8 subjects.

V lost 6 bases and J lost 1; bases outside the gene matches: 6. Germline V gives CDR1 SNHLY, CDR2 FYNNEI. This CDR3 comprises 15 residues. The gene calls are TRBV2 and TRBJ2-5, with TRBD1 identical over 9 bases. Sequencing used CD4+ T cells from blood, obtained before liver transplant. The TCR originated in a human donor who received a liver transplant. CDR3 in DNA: TGTGCCAGCAGGGCGGACAGGGGCTCCCAAGAGACCCAGTACTTC. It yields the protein CASRADRGSQETQYF.